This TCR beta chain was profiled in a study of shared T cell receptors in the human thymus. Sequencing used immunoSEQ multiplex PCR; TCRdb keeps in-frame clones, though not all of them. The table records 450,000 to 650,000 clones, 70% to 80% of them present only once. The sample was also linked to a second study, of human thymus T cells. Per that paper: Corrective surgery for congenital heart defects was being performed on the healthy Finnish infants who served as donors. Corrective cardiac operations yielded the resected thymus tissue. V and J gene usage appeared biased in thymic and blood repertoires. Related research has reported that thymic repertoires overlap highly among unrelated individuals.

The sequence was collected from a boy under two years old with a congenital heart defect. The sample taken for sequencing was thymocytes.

The CDR3 DNA reads as TGTGCCAGCAGTTTAGGAGACCAGGGACTAGCGCCTACCTACAATGAGCAGTTCTTC. It encodes CASSLGDQGLAPTYNEQFF. V gene TRBV27 combines with J gene TRBJ2-1; 10 nucleotides align to TRBD2. This CDR3 is built from 19 residues. Germline V gene data show CDR1 as MNHEY and CDR2 as SMNVEV (reference sequence). The ends lost 2 bases at V and 2 bases at J; junction bases unmatched: 12.